The 12 T cell receptor beta chains presented below share a single source sample, sequenced in a study of T cells expressing NK-cell markers. TCRdb re-called the 5' RACE reads and shows each CDR3 protein once, DNA omitted. There are hundreds of thousands of distinct CDR3 sequences in the sample, with 3% to 4.5% held by the top ten. The sequencing input was blood T cells: a sorted CD56 or NKG2C T cell subset, CD4+ or CD8+ T cells, or bulk PBMC T cells (not recorded which). These receptors were taken from a young man in good health.

J is TRBJ2-1 and V is TRBV6-5; TCRdb designates TRBD2, a call that cannot be tested without DNA. Per germline, CDR1 MNHEY and CDR2 SVGAGI. CDR3 size: 16 residues. CDR3 protein: CASRSGGLAGLNEQFF.

The gene calls are TRBV12-3 or TRBV12-4 and TRBJ1-5. The length of the CDR3 is 13 residues. CDR3: CASSLVLGSSQHF.

The chain joins TRBV29-1 to TRBJ2-3. This CDR3 is 12 amino acids long. The germline CDR1 and CDR2 sequences are SQVTM and ANQGSEA. The chain's CDR3 is CSVGSGTDTQYF.

This sequence joins TRBV7-6 and TRBJ2-3; TCRdb names TRBD2, which stays unverified in the absence of DNA. The CDR3 contains 16 residues. Germline V gene data show CDR1 as SGHVS and CDR2 as FNYEAQ. The chain's CDR3 is CASSPGTAGRTDTQYF. The variable domain in full, completed from reference TRBV7-6 and TRBJ2-3, reads GAGVSQSPRYKVTKRGQDVALRCDPISGHVSLYWYRQALGQGPEFLTYFNYEAQQDKSGLPNDRFSAERPEGSISTLTIQRTEQRDSAMYRCASSPGTAGRTDTQYFGPGTRLTVL.

The chain uses TRBV6-6 and TRBJ2-3. The germline CDR1 and CDR2 sequences are MNHNY and SVGAGI (reference sequence). The CDR3 loop spans 12 amino acids. CDR3 region: CASGRLVVAQYF.

The rearrangement links TRBV6-1 to TRBJ2-1; TCRdb selects TRBD2, and the lack of DNA leaves this call unchecked. The CDR3 is 13 residues long. The V gene's germline CDR1 is MNHNS and CDR2 SASEGT. This chain's CDR3 is CASSPPSNNEQFF.

CDR3 amino acids: CASGWVATSTDTQYF. This chain uses TRBV2 with TRBJ2-3; the TCRdb D gene call, TRBD2, has no DNA to confirm it. The CDR3 spans 15 residues. Germline assignment: CDR1 SNHLY and CDR2 FYNNEI. Combining the CDR3 with reference TRBV2 and TRBJ2-3 gives the whole variable domain EPEVTQTPSHQVTQMGQEVILRCVPISNHLYFYWYRQILGQKVEFLVSFYNNEISEKSEIFDDQFSVERPDGSNFTLKIRSTKLEDSAMYFCASGWVATSTDTQYFGPGTRLTVL.

The rearrangement joins TRBV5-5 to TRBJ1-5. In germline, CDR1 is SGHKS, CDR2 YYEKEE (reference sequence). The CDR3 is made up of 16 amino acids. The CDR3 loop reads CASSFFDQTLNQPQHF. Drawing the rest from reference TRBV5-5 and TRBJ1-5, the complete variable domain is DAGVTQSPTHLIKTRGQQVTLRCSPISGHKSVSWYQQVLGQGPQFIFQYYEKEERGRGNFPDRFSARQFPNYSSELNVNALLLGDSALYLCASSFFDQTLNQPQHFGDGTRLSIL.

The CDR3 is CASSQQDQETQYF. The chain has TRBV28 and TRBJ2-5; TCRdb designates TRBD1, a call that cannot be tested without DNA. Germline V gene sequence: CDR1 MDHEN, CDR2 SYDVKM. This CDR3 is 13 amino acids long.

This chain links TRBV6-1 with TRBJ2-5; TCRdb reports TRBD1, a call that lacks DNA to check it against. Germline-derived CDR1 and CDR2 are MNHNS and SASEGT. CDR3 length equals 16 residues. CDR3 in amino acids: CASSPDRGPTQETQYF.

The V call is TRBV6-1, the J call TRBJ1-1. The germline V gene has CDR1 MNHNS and CDR2 SASEGT. The CDR3 length is 13 residues. Here the CDR3 reads CASRSAMNTEAFF.

The chain recombines TRBV6-8 with TRBJ2-3; TCRdb's D call, TRBD1, is unchecked because there is no DNA. Per the germline V gene, CDR1 is MNHGY and CDR2 is SAAAGT. This CDR3 comprises 15 residues. Here the CDR3 reads CASSYSGDRTDTQYF.